This T cell receptor beta chain was recorded in a study of cytomegalovirus exposure and HLA in healthy donors. In the study overall: Around 86 million unique TCRs, all from HLA-typed donors, were included in an early release of the data.

Study-wide results and caveats: CMV serostatus was the sole immune exposure information available. In a later analysis, an Asian-associated ancestry cluster reportedly showed fewer N-insertions than the 666-donor mean.

Donors were nominally healthy when sampled, though unrecorded immune exposures were likely. About this clone itself: Its antigen is unknown.

The V and J ends lost 5 bases and 0 bases, in that order; junction bases with no gene match: 10. CDR1 is MNHEY and CDR2 is SMNVEV in the germline V gene (reference sequence). The CDR3 sequence is 19 residues long. Vbeta (60) and Jbeta (13) primers were used in the PCR. The data were produced by immunoSEQ multiplex PCR, yet TCRdb's version contains in-frame clones alone and is incomplete. This table has 55,000 to 80,000 clones, 75% appearing once. This chain links TRBV27 with TRBJ2-3, with 14 bases fitting TRBD2. The sequenced material came from PBMCs. The origin of this receptor is a woman between 25 and 40 years old in good health and CMV-seropositive. The CDR3 nucleotides are TGTGCCAGCAGTACGCAAAGGACTAGCGGGGGGACTAGCACAGATACGCAGTATTTT. Translation: CASSTQRTSGGTSTDTQYF.